Following are 22 T cell receptor beta chains from one sample sequenced in a study of response to subunit inactivated influenza vaccine. TCRdb reprocessed the RT-PCR reads via MiXCR and lists one record per CDR3 protein. Of more than 250,000 distinct CDR3 sequences listed, roughly 22% were seen once; the top ten hold 10%. The source was PBMCs from blood, collected approximately 20 months after vaccination. Receptors originate from a man between 45 and 75 years old who received an inactivated influenza vaccine.

This clonotype was counted between two and nine times. The chain combines TRBV19 with TRBJ1-2; D gene uncertain. The CDR3 consists of 11 residues. Germline V CDR1 and CDR2: LNHDA, SQIVND (reference sequence). V gave up 6 bases and J gave up 8 bases, with 10 bases separating them. The CDR3 DNA reads as TGTGCCAGTAGCGAACTCAGAGGCTACACCTTC. It specifies CASSELRGYTF.

This clonotype has more than one count but fewer than ten. The V call is TRBV7-2, the J call TRBJ1-5, with a weak D call TRBD1 (5 bases). The V end lost 1 base, the J end lost 0 bases, and 10 bases lay between the germline ends. CDR1 is SGHTA and CDR2 is FQGNSA in the germline V gene. CDR3 size: 16 residues. The CDR3 region is CASSLEGPYSNQPQHF. The CDR3 nucleotides read TGTGCCAGCAGCTTAGAGGGACCCTATAGCAATCAGCCCCAGCATTTT.

This clonotype has at least ten counts. The chain couples TRBV11-1 to TRBJ1-3; 9 bases are shared with TRBD1. J gave up 3 bases and V 5 bases, and 14 bases lay outside the gene matches. The CDR3 sequence is 18 residues long. Germline loops: CDR1 SGHAT, CDR2 FQDESV (reference sequence). The CDR3 here is CASSPQKRQGGVGNTIYF. The CDR3 DNA sequence: TGTGCCAGCAGCCCACAGAAGAGACAGGGGGGAGTTGGAAACACCATATATTTT.

This clonotype was seen a few times. The rearrangement links TRBV30 to TRBJ1-4, with 7 bases lining up with TRBD1. Germline V lookup: CDR1 GTSNPN, CDR2 SVGIG (reference sequence). This CDR3 comprises 14 residues. V lost 2 bases and J lost 7; bases outside the gene matches: 7. This CDR3 is CAWSSGQHSEKLFF. The CDR3 bases are TGTGCCTGGAGTTCGGGACAGCATAGTGAAAAACTGTTTTTT.

The gene calls are TRBV4-2 and TRBJ1-4, with D perhaps TRBD1 (6 bases). V lost 0 bases and J lost 3, with 17 bases in between. CDR3 length: 18 amino acids. Germline CDR1 reads LGHNA; CDR2 reads YNFKEQ. Here the CDR3 DNA reads TGTGCCAGCAGCCAAGATGGGTCCAGGGACACCTCTAATGAAAAACTGTTTTTT. It codes for CASSQDGSRDTSNEKLFF.

Many counts were recorded for this clonotype. This rearrangement joins TRBV7-9 to TRBJ2-7; 7 nucleotides agree with TRBD2. The V and J ends lost 8 bases and 0 bases, in that order; junction bases with no gene match: 7. The CDR3 consists of 14 residues. CDR1 is SEHNR, CDR2 FQNEAQ, per germline (reference sequence). The CDR3 coding sequence is TGTGCCAGCGGGCCCGGGAGGTTCTCCTACGAGCAGTACTTC. This gives the protein CASGPGRFSYEQYF.

This clonotype was picked up a small number of times. The V gene is TRBV7-8, the J gene TRBJ2-1, with D hard to call. This CDR3 is built from 15 residues. The V end lost 5 bases, the J end lost 10 bases, and 21 bases lay between the germline ends. CDR1 is SGHVS and CDR2 is FQNEAQ in the germline V gene. CDR3 sequence reads: CASSDRPPEILEQFF. In nucleotides, the CDR3 is TGTGCCAGCAGCGACCGGCCCCCCGAAATTCTGGAGCAGTTCTTC.

This clonotype was seen more than once but under ten times. The chain recombines TRBV29-1 with TRBJ2-1; 7 nucleotides align to TRBD2. The germline gives CDR1 SQVTM, CDR2 ANQGSEA. J lost 9 bases, V lost 4 bases, and 6 bases had no gene match. CDR3 length equals 12 residues. The chain's CDR3 is CSVAGGYGEQFF. The DNA for the CDR3 is TGCAGCGTTGCGGGGGGATACGGTGAGCAGTTCTTC.

This clonotype came up a few times. This chain connects TRBV2 to TRBJ2-5; 12 bases are a match to TRBD2. V was clipped by 7 bases and J by 4 bases; unmatched bases: 7. The CDR3 has 15 amino acids. The germline V gene encodes CDR1 SNHLY and CDR2 FYNNEI. CDR3 DNA: TGTGCCAGCACCAGACTAGCGGGAGACGGAGAGACCCAGTACTTC. This gives the protein CASTRLAGDGETQYF. Variable domain in full (rest from reference TRBV2 and TRBJ2-5): EPEVTQTPSHQVTQMGQEVILRCVPISNHLYFYWYRQILGQKVEFLVSFYNNEISEKSEIFDDQFSVERPDGSNFTLKIRSTKLEDSAMYFCASTRLAGDGETQYFGPGTRLLVL.

This chain connects TRBV14 to TRBJ2-5; D is ambiguous. CDR1 and CDR2 from the germline V gene are SGHDN and FVKESK. V was cut by 5 bases and J by 4 bases, with 14 bases left in between. The CDR3 extends over 14 amino acids. CDR3 in amino acids: CASSEGSLGETQYF. Here the CDR3 DNA reads TGTGCCAGCAGCGAAGGATCTCTGGGAGAGACCCAGTACTTC.

This chain links TRBV20-1 with TRBJ2-5, with TRBD2 identical over 7 bases. Trimming at V came to 3 bases and at J to 1 base, leaving 14 bases not matched to a gene. CDR3 length: 17 amino acids. The V gene's germline CDR1 is DFQATT and CDR2 SNEGSKA (reference sequence). The CDR3 spells CSASILGTNLGQETQYF. DNA of the CDR3: TGCAGTGCTAGTATTCTAGGGACTAATCTAGGCCAAGAGACCCAGTACTTC.

The rearrangement uses TRBV6-7 and TRBJ2-3; D unclear. TRBV6-7 is an ORF for which the function is uncertain. Trimming took off 0 bases at V and 2 bases at J, with 18 bases between the two ends. The CDR3 is 18 residues long. The DNA for the CDR3 is TGTGCCAGCAGTTACTCGATGCAGGTGGCTAGATACACAGATACGCAGTATTTT. Protein sequence: CASSYSMQVARYTDTQYF.

This clonotype was seen more than once but under ten times. This chain links TRBV6-1 with TRBJ2-2; D gene uncertain. V was pared by 7 bases and J by 0 bases, with 9 bases between. Per germline, CDR1 MNHNS and CDR2 SASEGT. This CDR3 contains 14 residues. Here the CDR3 reads CASMWEPNTGELFF. CDR3 DNA: TGTGCCAGCATGTGGGAACCGAACACCGGGGAGCTGTTTTTT.

The genes are TRBV2 and TRBJ1-6; D unclear. CDR3 length: 15 amino acids. Germline CDR1 and CDR2: SNHLY and FYNNEI. V was clipped by 4 bases and J by 10 bases, with 17 bases between them. The CDR3 nucleotides are TGTGCCAGCAGTGGGTTTGAGGGTATTGTATCACCCCTCCACTTT. It yields the protein CASSGFEGIVSPLHF.

The chain employs TRBV12-3 or TRBV12-4 and TRBJ2-2; D ambiguous. The CDR3 runs 13 residues. V was shortened by 8 bases and J by 1 base, with 8 bases between the two germline ends. Here the CDR3 reads CASQGQNTGELFF. CDR3 in DNA: TGTGCCAGCCAAGGCCAGAACACCGGGGAGCTGTTTTTT.

The rearrangement joins TRBV28 to TRBJ2-7; D is ambiguous. The CDR3 covers 17 residues. The germline V gene has CDR1 MDHEN and CDR2 SYDVKM. V lost 6 bases to trimming and J lost 0 bases, with 21 bases between them. This CDR3 is CASSRTSLFQPSYEQYF. CDR3 in DNA: TGTGCCAGCAGCCGCACATCCCTATTCCAACCCTCCTACGAGCAGTACTTC. The full variable domain, rest sourced from reference TRBV28 and TRBJ2-7, is DVKVTQSSRYLVKRTGEKVFLECVQDMDHENMFWYRQDPGLGLRLIYFSYDVKMKEKGDIPEGYSVSREKKERFSLILESASTNQTSMYLCASSRTSLFQPSYEQYFGPGTRLTVT.

J is TRBJ1-2 and V is TRBV4-3; no clear D. V was shortened by 0 bases and J by 4 bases, with 12 bases between the two germline ends. The CDR3 has 15 residues. Germline loops: CDR1 LGHNA, CDR2 YSLEER. CDR3 loop: CASSQDPVGVYGYTF. The CDR3 bases are TGCGCCAGCAGCCAAGATCCGGTGGGAGTCTATGGCTACACCTTC.

There are a few counts of this clonotype. The chain is built from TRBV19 and TRBJ1-1; 7 positions match TRBD1. The junction had 3 bases not matched to a gene; V was cut back by 7 bases and J by 1 base. This CDR3 has 13 residues. Germline V gives CDR1 LNHDA, CDR2 SQIVND (reference sequence). Here the CDR3 reads CASTTGSNTEAFF. CDR3 sequence (DNA): TGTGCCAGTACGACAGGGTCGAACACTGAAGCTTTCTTT. Full variable domain (rest looked up from reference TRBV19 and TRBJ1-1): DGGITQSPKYLFRKEGQNVTLSCEQNLNHDAMYWYRQDPGQGLRLIYYSQIVNDFQKGDIAEGYSVSREKKESFPLTVTSAQKNPTAFYLCASTTGSNTEAFFGQGTRLTVV.

The CDR3 DNA reads as TGTGCCAGCAGTTCCTCGGGGAATTCACCCCTCCACTTT. It specifies CASSSSGNSPLHF. The rearrangement joins TRBV3-1 to TRBJ1-6; D is ambiguous. Germline V gene data show CDR1 as LGHDT and CDR2 as YNNKEL (reference sequence). The CDR3 is 13 residues long. Trimming left V 6 bases short and J 7 bases short, with 10 bases between.

The CDR3 here is CSARRTGDGYTF. Here the CDR3 DNA reads TGCAGTGCTAGAAGGACAGGGGATGGCTACACCTTC. The chain couples TRBV20-1 to TRBJ1-2; 9 positions match TRBD1. The CDR3 consists of 12 residues. V dropped 2 bases and J dropped 6; count of bases not matched to a gene: 1. Germline CDR1 DFQATT, CDR2 SNEGSKA (reference sequence).

This clonotype has more than one count but fewer than ten. V is TRBV4-1 and J is TRBJ2-1, with no clear D. This CDR3 is 15 amino acids long. V was pared by 1 base and J by 1 base, with 8 bases between. In germline, CDR1 is MGHRA, CDR2 YSYEKL. This chain's CDR3 is CASSQGGLSYNEQFF. The CDR3 DNA reads as TGCGCCAGCAGCCAAGGCGGCCTTTCCTACAATGAGCAGTTCTTC.

This clonotype was seen repeatedly, ten times or more. V is TRBV5-5 and J is TRBJ1-1, with D tentatively TRBD1 (5 bases). The CDR3 has 15 amino acids. CDR1 is SGHKS and CDR2 is YYEKEE in the germline V gene (reference sequence). V lost 0 bases and J lost 1, with 10 bases in between. The CDR3 sequence is CASSLGVGQNTEAFF. CDR3 bases: TGTGCCAGCAGCTTGGGGGTCGGACAGAACACTGAAGCTTTCTTT.